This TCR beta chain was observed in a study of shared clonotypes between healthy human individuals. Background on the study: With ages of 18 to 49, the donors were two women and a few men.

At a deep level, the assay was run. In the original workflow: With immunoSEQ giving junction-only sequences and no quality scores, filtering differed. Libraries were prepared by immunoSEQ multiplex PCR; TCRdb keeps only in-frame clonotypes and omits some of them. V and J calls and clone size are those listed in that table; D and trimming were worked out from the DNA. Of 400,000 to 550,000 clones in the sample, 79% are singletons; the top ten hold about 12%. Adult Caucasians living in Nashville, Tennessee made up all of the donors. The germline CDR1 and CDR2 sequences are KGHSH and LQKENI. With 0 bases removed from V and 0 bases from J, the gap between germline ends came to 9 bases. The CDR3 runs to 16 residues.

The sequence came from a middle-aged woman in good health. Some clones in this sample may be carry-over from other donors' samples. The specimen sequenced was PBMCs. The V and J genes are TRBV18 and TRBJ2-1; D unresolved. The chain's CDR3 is CASSPPVASSYNEQFF. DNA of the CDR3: TGTGCCAGCTCACCACCGGTAGCCAGCTCCTACAATGAGCAGTTCTTC.